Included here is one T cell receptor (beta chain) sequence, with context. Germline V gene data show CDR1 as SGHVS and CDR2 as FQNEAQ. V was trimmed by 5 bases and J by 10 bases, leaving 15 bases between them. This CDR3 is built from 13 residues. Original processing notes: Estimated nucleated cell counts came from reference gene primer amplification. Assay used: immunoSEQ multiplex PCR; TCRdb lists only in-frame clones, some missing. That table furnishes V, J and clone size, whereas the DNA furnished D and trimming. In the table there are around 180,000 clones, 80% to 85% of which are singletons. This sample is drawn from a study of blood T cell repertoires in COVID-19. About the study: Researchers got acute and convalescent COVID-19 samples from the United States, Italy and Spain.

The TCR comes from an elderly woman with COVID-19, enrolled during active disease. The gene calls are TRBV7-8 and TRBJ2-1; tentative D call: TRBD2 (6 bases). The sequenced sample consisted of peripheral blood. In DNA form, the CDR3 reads TGTGCCAGCAGCCCCGGGACTCGGGCGGAGCAGTTCTTC. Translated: CASSPGTRAEQFF. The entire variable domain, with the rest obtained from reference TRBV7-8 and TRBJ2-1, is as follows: GAGVSQSPRYKVAKRGQDVALRCDPISGHVSLFWYQQALGQGPEFLTYFQNEAQLDKSGLPSDRFFAERPEGSVSTLKIQRTQQEDSAVYLCASSPGTRAEQFFGPGTRLTVL.